A selection of T cell receptor beta chains follows, all from one sample in a study of OX40 agonist ivuxolimab in advanced cancers. TCRdb's copy holds only in-frame clones and misses some; the assay was immunoSEQ multiplex PCR. This table has roughly 77,000 clones, 85% appearing once. The starting material was CD4+ or CD8+ T cells sorted from blood, obtained in a trial of the OX40 agonist ivuxolimab. All receptors come from an adult with an advanced solid tumor such as melanoma, head and neck, liver or kidney cancer. Each CDR3 is given with its conserved first and last residue. Not every row has a clone size; where given, it reads once, few, many or a size class.

cdr3_aa: CASSLLGRGGNTGELFF
j_call: TRBJ2-2
v_call: TRBV4-2
clone_size: .

cdr3_aa: CASSLGGHSNEQFF
j_call: TRBJ2-1
v_call: TRBV28
clone_size: .

cdr3_aa: CASSLRHSMAYEQYF
j_call: TRBJ2-7
v_call: TRBV28
clone_size: .

cdr3_aa: CAWSASYEQYF
j_call: TRBJ2-7
v_call: TRBV30
clone_size: .

cdr3_aa: CASSPGTVSGNTIYF
j_call: TRBJ1-3
v_call: TRBV28
clone_size: once

cdr3_aa: CAWSSGGNQPQHF
j_call: TRBJ1-5
v_call: TRBV30
clone_size: .

cdr3_aa: CASRTGGSGEKLFF
j_call: TRBJ1-4
v_call: TRBV28
clone_size: .

cdr3_aa: CASSSGVWRAGGFSYNEQFF
j_call: TRBJ2-1
v_call: TRBV28
clone_size: .

cdr3_aa: CASSSVFSGANVLTF
j_call: TRBJ2-6
v_call: TRBV7-9
clone_size: .

cdr3_aa: CASSIVNFFGQPGNTIYF
j_call: TRBJ1-3
v_call: TRBV19
clone_size: few

cdr3_aa: CASSSWTAPVGNTIYF
j_call: TRBJ1-3
v_call: TRBV5-1
clone_size: .

cdr3_aa: CASSFPYEQYF
j_call: TRBJ2-7
v_call: TRBV7-7
clone_size: .

cdr3_aa: CASMRSRGTYGYTF
j_call: TRBJ1-2
v_call: TRBV10-1
clone_size: .

cdr3_aa: CASSQVRGYGGGLKDTQYF
j_call: TRBJ2-3
v_call: TRBV4-2
clone_size: few

cdr3_aa: CASSYEPSPKATEAFF
j_call: TRBJ1-1
v_call: TRBV6-5
clone_size: few

cdr3_aa: CASSVLGSNTGELFF
j_call: TRBJ2-2
v_call: TRBV9
clone_size: .

cdr3_aa: CASSLSPAYEQYF
j_call: TRBJ2-7
v_call: TRBV28
clone_size: .

cdr3_aa: CASNDRGTGLNTEAFF
j_call: TRBJ1-1
v_call: TRBV6-1
clone_size: .

cdr3_aa: CASSIGRDIPLKGYTF
j_call: TRBJ1-2
v_call: TRBV28
clone_size: .

cdr3_aa: CASSPAPRERYGYTF
j_call: TRBJ1-2
v_call: TRBV14
clone_size: .

cdr3_aa: CASSLTSGGSTDTQYF
j_call: TRBJ2-3
v_call: TRBV5-6
clone_size: .

cdr3_aa: CACRPGASTDTQYF
j_call: TRBJ2-3
v_call: TRBV30
clone_size: .

cdr3_aa: CASSYTQRGRDTQYF
j_call: TRBJ2-3
v_call: TRBV6-5
clone_size: .

cdr3_aa: CASSRTSGGYEQYF
j_call: TRBJ2-7
v_call: TRBV2
clone_size: .

cdr3_aa: CASSLDGQFTGELFF
j_call: TRBJ2-2
v_call: TRBV7-7
clone_size: .

cdr3_aa: CASSEGAGFYYEQYF
j_call: TRBJ2-7
v_call: TRBV6-1
clone_size: .

cdr3_aa: CAWSAWTEVKEKLFF
j_call: TRBJ1-4
v_call: TRBV30
clone_size: .

cdr3_aa: CASSLMGARAGELFF
j_call: TRBJ2-2
v_call: TRBV5-6
clone_size: .

cdr3_aa: CASSFSKKSYEQYF
j_call: TRBJ2-7
v_call: TRBV5-4
clone_size: .

cdr3_aa: CSVLRDPETQYF
j_call: TRBJ2-5
v_call: TRBV29-1
clone_size: .

cdr3_aa: CASSSSVAGDTEAFF
j_call: TRBJ1-1
v_call: TRBV5-1
clone_size: .

cdr3_aa: CASSLGGIRNTEAFF
j_call: TRBJ1-1
v_call: TRBV7-2
clone_size: .

cdr3_aa: CASSYDRGSGGYTF
j_call: TRBJ1-2
v_call: TRBV5-4
clone_size: .

cdr3_aa: CASSERDRGINEKLFF
j_call: TRBJ1-4
v_call: TRBV25-1
clone_size: .

cdr3_aa: CASSLGPSGDSGNTIYF
j_call: TRBJ1-3
v_call: TRBV11-2
clone_size: .

cdr3_aa: CASSIRERGVKTEAFF
j_call: TRBJ1-1
v_call: TRBV19
clone_size: .

cdr3_aa: CASSDPDSYYNEQFF
j_call: TRBJ2-1
v_call: TRBV6-4
clone_size: .

cdr3_aa: CAWSITGQSYNSPLHF
j_call: TRBJ1-6
v_call: TRBV30
clone_size: .

cdr3_aa: CASKGGGETQYF
j_call: TRBJ2-5
v_call: TRBV6-1
clone_size: .

cdr3_aa: CASSPRTGEAFF
j_call: TRBJ1-1
v_call: TRBV13
clone_size: .

cdr3_aa: CASSSYGEPQHF
j_call: TRBJ1-5
v_call: TRBV5-6
clone_size: .